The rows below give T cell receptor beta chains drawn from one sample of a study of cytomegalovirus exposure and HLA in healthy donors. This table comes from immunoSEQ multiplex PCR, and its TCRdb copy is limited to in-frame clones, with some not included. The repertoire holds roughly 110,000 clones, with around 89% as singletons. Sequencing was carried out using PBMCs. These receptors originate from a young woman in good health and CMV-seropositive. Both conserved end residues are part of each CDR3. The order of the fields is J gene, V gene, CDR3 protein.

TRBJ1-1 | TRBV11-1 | CASSNTGREAFF
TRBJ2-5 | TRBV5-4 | CASSLARRQETQYF
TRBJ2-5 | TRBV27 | CASSSRDTRETQYF
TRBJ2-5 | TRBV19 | CASSPAGQPRGETQYF
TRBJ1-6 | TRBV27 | CASRTRDNSPLHF
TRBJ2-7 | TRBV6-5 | CASSSEGLAGDEQYF
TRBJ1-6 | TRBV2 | CASSGLRTGNSPLHF
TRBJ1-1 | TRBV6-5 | CASRPTGIPTEAFF
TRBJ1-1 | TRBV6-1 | CASSEGENTEAFF
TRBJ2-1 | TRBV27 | CASSLLRTLAGGEEQFF
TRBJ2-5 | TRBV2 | CASSYRVMVQETQYF
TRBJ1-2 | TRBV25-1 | CASSDPGLYGYTF
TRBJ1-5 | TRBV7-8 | CASSLDEGWNQPQHF
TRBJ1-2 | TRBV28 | CASLPGQGYGYTF
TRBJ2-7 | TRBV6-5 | CASSFSDRAEQYF
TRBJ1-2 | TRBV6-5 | CASRKDRVNGYTF
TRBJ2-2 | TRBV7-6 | CASSLEYPGSNTGELFF
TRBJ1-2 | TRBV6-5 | CASSYQGNSGYGYTF
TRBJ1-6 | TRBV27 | CASSFAGQGNSPLHF
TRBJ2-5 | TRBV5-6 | CASSLALGTETQYF
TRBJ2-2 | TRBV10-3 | CAIRDSGTSGELFF
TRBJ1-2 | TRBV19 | CATAGTNGYTF
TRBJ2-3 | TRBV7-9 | CASSLVAAAGDTQYF
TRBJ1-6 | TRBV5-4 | CASSPARGPSPLHF
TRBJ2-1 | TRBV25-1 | CASRTAPGEQFF
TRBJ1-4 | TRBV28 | CASSLMDRGSVIDEKLFF
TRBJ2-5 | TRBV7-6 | CASSLRAEQYF
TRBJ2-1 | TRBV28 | CACRQGALQLSYNEQFF
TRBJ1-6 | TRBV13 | CASSSGTGSRGGNSPLHF
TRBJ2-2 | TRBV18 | CASSSLTGALAGELFF
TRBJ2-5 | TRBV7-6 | CASSLRGNEQETQYF
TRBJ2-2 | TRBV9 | CASSLLVTGELFF
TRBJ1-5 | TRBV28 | CASRGDSGLGPQHF
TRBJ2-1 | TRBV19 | CASSLKDSFNEQFF
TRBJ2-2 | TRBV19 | CASMAGWSTGELFF
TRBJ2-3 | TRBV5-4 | CASSVGEGLLRSNTQYF
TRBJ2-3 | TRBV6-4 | CASSETGDGTDTQYF
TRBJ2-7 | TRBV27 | CASSLSGGPYEQYF
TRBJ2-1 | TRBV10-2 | CASSVGGVAGEQFF
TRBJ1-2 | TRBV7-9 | CASSLGREDGYTF
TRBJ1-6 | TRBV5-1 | CASSLAGQGNSPLHF
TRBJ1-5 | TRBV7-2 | CASSQTGGNQPQHF
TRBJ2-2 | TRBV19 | CANGTGGFVGELFF
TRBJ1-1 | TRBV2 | CARRGRVTTEAFF
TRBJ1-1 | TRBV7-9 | CASSSLRTGAAFF
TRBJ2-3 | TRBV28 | CASRLLLRDTQYF
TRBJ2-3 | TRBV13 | CASSSTGLSPDTQYF
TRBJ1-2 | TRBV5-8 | CASSLGTGVIGYTF
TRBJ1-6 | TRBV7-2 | CASSLDSFRGDSPLHF
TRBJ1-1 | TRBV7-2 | CASSSVGRVMNTEAFF
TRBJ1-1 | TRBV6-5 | CASSSRGGYTEAFF
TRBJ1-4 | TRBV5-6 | CASSLTAGGQGEEKLFF
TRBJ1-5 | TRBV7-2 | CASSLQYGWDQPQHF